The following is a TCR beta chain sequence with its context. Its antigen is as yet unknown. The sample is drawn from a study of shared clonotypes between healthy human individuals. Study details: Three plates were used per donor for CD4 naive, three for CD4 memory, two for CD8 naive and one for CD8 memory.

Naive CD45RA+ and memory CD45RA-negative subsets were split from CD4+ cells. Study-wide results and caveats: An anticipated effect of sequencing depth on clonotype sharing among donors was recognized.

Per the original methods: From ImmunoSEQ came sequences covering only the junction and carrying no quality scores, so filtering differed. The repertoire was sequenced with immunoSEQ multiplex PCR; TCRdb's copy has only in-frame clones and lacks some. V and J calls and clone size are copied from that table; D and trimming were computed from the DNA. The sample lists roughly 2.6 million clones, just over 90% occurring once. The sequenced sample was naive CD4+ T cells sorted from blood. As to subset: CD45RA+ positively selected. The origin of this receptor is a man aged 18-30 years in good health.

CDR3 amino acids: CASSPPADSGNTIYF. The DNA of the CDR3 is TGTGCCAGCAGTCCCCCGGCGGACTCTGGAAACACCATATATTTT. This chain uses TRBV28 with TRBJ1-3, with D unresolved. Deletions cut 5 bases from V and 0 bases from J, with 11 bases between. CDR1 MDHEN and CDR2 SYDVKM come from the germline V gene. The CDR3 loop spans 15 amino acids.